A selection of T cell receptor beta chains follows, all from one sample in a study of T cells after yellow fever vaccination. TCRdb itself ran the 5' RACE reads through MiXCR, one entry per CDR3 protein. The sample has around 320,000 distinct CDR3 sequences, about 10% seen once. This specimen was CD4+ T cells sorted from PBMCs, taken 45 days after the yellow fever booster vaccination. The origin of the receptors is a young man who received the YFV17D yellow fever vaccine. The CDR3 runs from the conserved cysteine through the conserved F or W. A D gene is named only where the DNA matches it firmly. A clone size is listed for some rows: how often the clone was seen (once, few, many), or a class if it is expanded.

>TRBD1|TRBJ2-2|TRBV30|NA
TGTGCCTGGAGTACCTTACAGGGGGGAGGACCCGGGGAGCTGTTTTTT
CAWSTLQGGGPGELFF
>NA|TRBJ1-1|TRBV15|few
TGTGCCACCAGCCCACCGAGAGGGGGGGGAAACACTGAAGCTTTCTTT
CATSPPRGGGNTEAFF
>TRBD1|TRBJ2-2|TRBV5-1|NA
TGCGCCAGCAGCTTGGCCATTGCCGCCGGGACAGGGAACACCGGGGAGCTGTTTTTT
CASSLAIAAGTGNTGELFF
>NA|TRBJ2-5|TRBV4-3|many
TGCGCCAGCAGCCAAGGAGCTCGGCCCGTCGGAGAGACCCAGTACTTC
CASSQGARPVGETQYF
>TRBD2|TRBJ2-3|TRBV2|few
TGTGCCAGCAGACTAGCGGTCACAGATACGCAGTATTTT
CASRLAVTDTQYF
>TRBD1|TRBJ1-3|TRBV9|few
TGTGCCAGCAGCGTTGACGGACAGGTGGAAACCATATATTTT
CASSVDGQVETIYF
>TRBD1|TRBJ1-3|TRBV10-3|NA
TGTGCCATCAGACAACAGGGGTCTGGAAACACCATATATTTT
CAIRQQGSGNTIYF
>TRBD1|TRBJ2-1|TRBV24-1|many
TGTGCCACCAGTGATCCGGGACAGGGTGAGAATGAGCAGTTCTTC
CATSDPGQGENEQFF
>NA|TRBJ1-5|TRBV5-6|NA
TGTGCCAGCAGCTTAAGGATTCCGGAGGGCAATCAGCCCCAGCATTTT
CASSLRIPEGNQPQHF
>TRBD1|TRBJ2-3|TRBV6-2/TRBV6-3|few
TGTGCCAGCAGTTCCCGACAGGGGCATGACACAGATACGCAGTATTTT
CASSSRQGHDTDTQYF
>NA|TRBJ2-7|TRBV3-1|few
TGTGCCAGCAGCCAAGAACGGGGGGCAGGCGAGCAGTACTTC
CASSQERGAGEQYF
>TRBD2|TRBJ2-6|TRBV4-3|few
TGCGCCAGCAGCCAAGAGGGAGGGATAAGGGTGTCTGGGGCCAACGTCCTGACTTTC
CASSQEGGIRVSGANVLTF
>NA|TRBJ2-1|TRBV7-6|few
TGTGCCAGCAGCTTATACAGGGACAATGAGCAGTTCTTC
CASSLYRDNEQFF
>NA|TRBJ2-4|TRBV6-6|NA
TGTGCCAGCACCCCCTACGCTTCCGGGACAAGTACCCGTTTAGCCAAAAACATTCAGTACTTC
CASTPYASGTSTRLAKNIQYF
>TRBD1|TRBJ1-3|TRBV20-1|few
TGCAGTGCCCCGGTTCGACAGGGAACTGGAAACACCATATATTTT
CSAPVRQGTGNTIYF
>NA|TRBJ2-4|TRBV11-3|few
TGTGCCAGCAGCTTAGGTGGCGGAATCGAAAACATTCAGTACTTC
CASSLGGGIENIQYF
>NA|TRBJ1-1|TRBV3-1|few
TGTGCCAGCAGCCAAGATAGCGGGAACACTGAAGCTTTCTTT
CASSQDSGNTEAFF
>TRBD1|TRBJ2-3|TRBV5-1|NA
TGCGCCAGCACCGACCTCGACAGGGGAGATACGCAGTATTTT
CASTDLDRGDTQYF
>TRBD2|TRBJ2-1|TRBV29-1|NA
TGCAGCGTGGTGTCCGGCGGGGGGTTCTACAATGAGCAGTTCTTC
CSVVSGGGFYNEQFF
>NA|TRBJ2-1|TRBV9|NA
TGTGCCAGCAGCGTAGCTACGGGTTCCCCCCACTGGGAGCAGTTCTTC
CASSVATGSPHWEQFF
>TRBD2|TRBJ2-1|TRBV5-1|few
TGCGCCAGCAGCTTGGGTACCCTAGCGGGGGGTGCTGAGCAGTTCTTC
CASSLGTLAGGAEQFF
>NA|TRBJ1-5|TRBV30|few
TGTGCCTGGACGGAGGGCGCGGGCAATCAGCCCCAGCATTTT
CAWTEGAGNQPQHF
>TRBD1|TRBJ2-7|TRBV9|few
TGTGCCAGCAGCCCTGGGACAGCCTCCTACGAGCAGTACTTC
CASSPGTASYEQYF
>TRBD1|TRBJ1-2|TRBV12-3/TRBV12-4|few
TGTGCCAGCAGTTATGACAGGGCATATGGCTACACCTTC
CASSYDRAYGYTF
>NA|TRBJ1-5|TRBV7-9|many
TGTGCCAGCGGGGGGCAGGACCTCATTCAGCCCCAGCATTTT
CASGGQDLIQPQHF
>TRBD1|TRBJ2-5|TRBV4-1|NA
TGCGCCAGCAGCCAGACAGGACAGGGGGCTAGAGAGACCCAGTACTTC
CASSQTGQGARETQYF
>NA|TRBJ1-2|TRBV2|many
TGTGCCAGCAGTGAAGCGCAGGCGAGTTACCTAGGCTACACCTTC
CASSEAQASYLGYTF
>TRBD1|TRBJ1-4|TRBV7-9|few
TGTGCCAGCGGGGGGACAGTTAATGAAAAACTGTTTTTT
CASGGTVNEKLFF
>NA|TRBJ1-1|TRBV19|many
TGTGCCAGTAGTATTGGGGGGAGCTTCACTGAAGCTTTCTTT
CASSIGGSFTEAFF
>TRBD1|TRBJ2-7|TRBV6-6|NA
TGTGCCAGCAGTAAAAGGGACAGATCCTACGAGCAGTACTTC
CASSKRDRSYEQYF
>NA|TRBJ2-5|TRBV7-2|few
TGTGCCAGCAGCTCCCAGTACCAAGAGACCCAGTACTTC
CASSSQYQETQYF
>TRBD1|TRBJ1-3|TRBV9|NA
TGTGCCAGCAGCCCGACAGGGATGGGAAACACCATATATTTT
CASSPTGMGNTIYF
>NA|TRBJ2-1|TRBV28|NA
TGTGCCAGCAGCCTTATGCCCGGGGGCTCCTACAATGAGCAGTTCTTC
CASSLMPGGSYNEQFF
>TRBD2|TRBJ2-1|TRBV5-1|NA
TGCGCCAGCAGCTTAGCGGGGGGGACCTACAATGAGCAGTTCTTC
CASSLAGGTYNEQFF
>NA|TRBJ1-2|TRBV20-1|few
TGCAGTGCTAGAGATCCCAGGGGAGAGCGGGGCTACACCTTC
CSARDPRGERGYTF
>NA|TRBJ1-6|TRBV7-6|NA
TGTGCCAGCAGCTTAGAAGTGGGGGGGACAAATTCACCCCTCCACTTT
CASSLEVGGTNSPLHF
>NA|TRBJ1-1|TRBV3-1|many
TGTGCCAGCAGCCAAGCCAACACTGAAGCTTTCTTT
CASSQANTEAFF
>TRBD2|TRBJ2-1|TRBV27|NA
TGTGCCAGCGTACAGCGGGGGAGCCCTTACAATGAGCAGTTCTTC
CASVQRGSPYNEQFF
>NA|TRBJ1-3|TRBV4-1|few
TGCGCCAGCAGCCAACCGGGCAGGACGGGGGGAAACACCATATATTTT
CASSQPGRTGGNTIYF
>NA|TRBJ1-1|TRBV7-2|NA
TGTGCCAGCAGCTTAATTTTGGAAGTTCCTAAAGCTTTCTTT
CASSLILEVPKAFF
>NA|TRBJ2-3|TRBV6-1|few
TGTGCCAGCAGTGCGGAAGGGGTCACAGATACGCAGTATTTT
CASSAEGVTDTQYF
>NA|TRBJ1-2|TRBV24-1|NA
TGTGCCACCGGGGACCACGGGCAGTTTTACGATGGCTACACCTTC
CATGDHGQFYDGYTF
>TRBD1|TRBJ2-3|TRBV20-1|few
TGCAGTGCTCCACACAGGGGTTTGATCCCAGATACGCAGTATTTT
CSAPHRGLIPDTQYF
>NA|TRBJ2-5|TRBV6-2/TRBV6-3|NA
TGTGCCAGCAGGGGCCGACGGTCGGGAGAGACCCAGTACTTC
CASRGRRSGETQYF
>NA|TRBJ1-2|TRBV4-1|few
TGCGCCAGCAGCCAAAACAGGGTCGACTATGGCTACACCTTC
CASSQNRVDYGYTF
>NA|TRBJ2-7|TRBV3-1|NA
TGTGCCAGCAGCCAGCAGCTCCAGGAGCAGTACTTC
CASSQQLQEQYF
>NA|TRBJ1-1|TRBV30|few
TGTGCCTGGAGCCCTCCTCGATGGACTGAAGCTTTCTTT
CAWSPPRWTEAFF
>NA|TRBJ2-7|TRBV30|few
TGTGCCTGGAGTGGGCCGGGGTACTCCTACGAGCAGTACTTC
CAWSGPGYSYEQYF
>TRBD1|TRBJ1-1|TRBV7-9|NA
TGTGCCAGCAGCACCGGACAGGGGAGAGAAGCTTTCTTT
CASSTGQGREAFF
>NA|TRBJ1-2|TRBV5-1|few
TGCGCCAGCAGCCAAGACGCAGGGAACTATGGCTACACCTTC
CASSQDAGNYGYTF